This TCR beta chain was sequenced for a study of blood T cell repertoires in COVID-19. CDR1 SGHVS and CDR2 FNYEAQ come from the germline V gene. V was cut by 0 bases and J by 2 bases, with 13 bases left in between. There are 16 residues in the CDR3. All enrollees were about 18 to 95 years old and from 24 US areas. Categorization into cohorts depended on clinical history that participants reported. Among Cohort 3 donors, those recovered had two negative PCRs, clearance, or symptom resolution. Original analysis: The authors estimated nucleated cell counts from reference gene primer amplification. Assay: immunoSEQ multiplex PCR; the TCRdb copy retains only in-frame clones and omits some. The V and J calls and clone size are taken from that table; D and trimming were inferred from the DNA. The repertoire holds some 250,000 clones, with over 75% as singletons.

Sequenced material: PBMCs or T cells enriched from blood (not recorded which). The chain has TRBV7-6 and TRBJ2-5; maybe TRBD1 (6 bases). This TCR was recovered from a woman aged 45-60 years who had recovered from COVID-19. CDR3 amino acids: CASSLAGQSRQETQYF. For the CDR3, the DNA is TGTGCCAGCAGCTTAGCCGGACAGTCCCGGCAAGAGACCCAGTACTTC.